What follows are 13 T cell receptor beta chains derived from one specimen sequenced in a study of blood T cell repertoires in COVID-19. The table came from immunoSEQ multiplex PCR; TCRdb's copy has only in-frame clones and leaves some out. The sample has roughly 270,000 clones, 85% seen once. What was sequenced was peripheral blood. All receptors come from a man in his fifties with active or convalescent COVID-19.

The chain employs TRBV3-1 (or the pseudogene TRBV3-2) and TRBJ2-7; TRBD1 matches at 7 bases. This CDR3 comprises 15 residues. Per germline, CDR1 LGHDT and CDR2 YNNKEL (reference sequence). Trimming cost V 4 bases and J 4 bases; bases outside gene matches: 10. For the CDR3, the DNA is TGTGCCAGCAGCCTGCGACAGGGACCCTCATACGAGCAGTACTTC. The encoded protein is CASSLRQGPSYEQYF.

V gene TRBV7-9 combines with J gene TRBJ2-7; the D gene is possibly TRBD2 (6 bases). The CDR3 runs to 15 residues. Trimming cost V 5 bases and J 2 bases, with 16 bases left between them. Germline CDR1 reads SEHNR; CDR2 reads FQNEAQ (reference sequence). The CDR3 coding sequence is TGTGCCAGCAGCCCGTCGGGGGAGCGGACCTACGAGCAGTACTTC. Its protein is CASSPSGERTYEQYF.

V gene TRBV21-1 combines with J gene TRBJ2-3; the table's TRBD2 call for D was not verified on the DNA. TRBV21-1 is a listed pseudogene. The CDR3 has 15 residues. The CDR3 DNA reads as TGTGCCAGCAGCGACTACCGGGGGGCGAGAGATACGCAGTATTTT. As protein: CASSDYRGARDTQYF.

This sequence joins TRBV28 and TRBJ1-3; 8 nucleotides align to TRBD1. CDR1 and CDR2 from the germline V gene are MDHEN and SYDVKM. This CDR3 contains 20 residues. The V gene end was trimmed by 3 bases and the J gene end by 0 bases; junction bases not matched to a gene: 16. The CDR3 sequence is CASSFLRGTGLLSSGNTIYF. DNA for the CDR3: TGTGCCAGCAGTTTTCTCCGCGGGACAGGTCTTTTGAGCTCTGGAAACACCATATATTTT.

The V call is TRBV6-4, the J call TRBJ2-3; D is unresolved. The CDR3 covers 20 residues. V was trimmed by 4 bases and J by 0 bases, leaving 26 bases between them. In germline, CDR1 is MRHNA, CDR2 SNTAGT. As DNA, the CDR3 is TGTGCCAGCAGTGCCTTCCCGTGGCAGACAAGCCCCGCTAGCACAGATACGCAGTATTTT. Encoded protein: CASSAFPWQTSPASTDTQYF.

This rearrangement joins TRBV4-1 to TRBJ2-5, with 8 bases fitting TRBD2. V was clipped by 4 bases and J by 5 bases; unmatched bases: 6. CDR1 and CDR2 (germline): MGHRA, YSYEKL. The CDR3 loop spans 14 amino acids. CDR3 amino acids: CASSPRGGRETQYF. The CDR3 DNA sequence: TGCGCCAGCAGCCCTCGGGGGGGACGGGAGACCCAGTACTTC.

V and J are TRBV29-1 and TRBJ2-1; 7 bases are a match to TRBD2. V lost 0 bases, J lost 3 bases, and 11 bases stayed unmatched. The germline CDR1 and CDR2 sequences are SQVTM and ANQGSEA. This CDR3 comprises 17 residues. The CDR3 region is CSVEDFEGGRDYNEQFF. DNA for the CDR3: TGCAGCGTTGAAGATTTCGAGGGAGGGCGGGACTACAATGAGCAGTTCTTC.

The chain couples TRBV5-1 to TRBJ1-4, with no clear D. V dropped 1 base and J dropped 8 bases, with 15 bases sitting between them. The CDR3 runs 15 residues. CDR1 and CDR2 from the germline V gene are SGHRS and YFSETQ. The CDR3 region has the DNA TGCGCCAGCAGCTTGTTTTTTCGGAGAGACGAAAAACTGTTTTTT. It encodes CASSLFFRRDEKLFF. The full variable domain, completed using reference TRBV5-1 and TRBJ1-4, is KAGVTQTPRYLIKTRGQQVTLSCSPISGHRSVSWYQQTPGQGLQFLFEYFSETQRNKGNFPGRFSGRQFSNSRSEMNVSTLELGDSALYLCASSLFFRRDEKLFFGSGTQLSVL.

J is TRBJ1-1 and V is TRBV6-5; 8 bases map to TRBD1. Per the germline V gene, CDR1 is MNHEY and CDR2 is SVGAGI. The J segment lost 6 bases and the V segment lost 6 bases, leaving 9 bases of the junction unmatched. The CDR3 is 14 amino acids. DNA of the CDR3: TGTGCCAGCAGGGGGGGACAGGCTTCCGCTGAAGCTTTCTTT. It yields the protein CASRGGQASAEAFF.

V usage is TRBV2 and J usage is TRBJ1-2, with a possible D match to TRBD1 (6 bases). The germline gives CDR1 SNHLY, CDR2 FYNNEI. The V gene lost 2 bases and the J gene lost 3 bases, with 13 bases spanning the gap. The CDR3 spans 15 residues. In DNA, the CDR3 is TGTGCCAGCAGTGAAAATGGACAGCCAGACTATGGCTACACCTTC. Encoded protein: CASSENGQPDYGYTF.

The chain is built from TRBV5-6 and TRBJ1-1, with D possibly TRBD1 on 6 matching bases. The CDR3 is 14 amino acids. Germline CDR1 and CDR2: SGHDT and YYEEEE. Trimming left V 1 base short and J 3 bases short, with 10 bases between. The CDR3 reads CASSLRGADTEAFF. CDR3 coding DNA: TGTGCCAGCAGCTTGCGGGGGGCGGACACTGAAGCTTTCTTT.

The chain carries TRBV7-9 and TRBJ2-3; TRBD2 is a possible D gene (6 bases). V was cut by 5 bases and J by 4 bases, with 25 bases left in between. Per the germline V gene, CDR1 is SEHNR and CDR2 is FQNEAQ (reference sequence). This CDR3 is 18 amino acids long. Written as DNA, the CDR3 is TGTGCCAGCAGCGGATTACGGGGACCGGAGGGCCGCGCAGATACGCAGTATTTT. It codes for CASSGLRGPEGRADTQYF.

The chain has TRBV3-1 (or the pseudogene TRBV3-2) and TRBJ2-5, with 7 bases matching TRBD1. In germline, CDR1 is LGHDT, CDR2 YNNKEL (reference sequence). This CDR3 contains 17 residues. Trimming removed 1 base from V and 2 bases from J; junction bases left unmatched: 10. CDR3 in amino acids: CASSQAKGAFNQETQYF. For the CDR3, the DNA is TGTGCCAGCAGCCAAGCAAAGGGGGCTTTTAATCAAGAGACCCAGTACTTC.